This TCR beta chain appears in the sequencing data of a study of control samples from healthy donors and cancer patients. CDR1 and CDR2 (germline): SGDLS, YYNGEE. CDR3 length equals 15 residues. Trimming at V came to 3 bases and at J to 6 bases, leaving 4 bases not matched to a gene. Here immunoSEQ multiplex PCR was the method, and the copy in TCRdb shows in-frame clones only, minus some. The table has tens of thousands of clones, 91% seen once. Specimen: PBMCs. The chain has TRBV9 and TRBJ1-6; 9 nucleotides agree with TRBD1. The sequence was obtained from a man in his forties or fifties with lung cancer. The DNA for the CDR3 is TGTGCCAGCAGCGCAACAGGGGGCCGTAATTCACCCCTCCACTTT. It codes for CASSATGGRNSPLHF.